The source of this T cell receptor (beta chain) is a study of neurological immune-mediated disorders. cDNA synthesis was performed by 5'RACE with 10-nucleotide random UMIs. TCRdb recomputed calls from the 5' RACE reads with MiXCR, one row per CDR3 protein. The top ten hold less than 2% of the sample, which has 57,000 or so distinct CDR3 sequences, over 10% seen once. The sequenced sample consisted of PBMCs. The receptor's source is a man aged 55 to 70 in good health.

The CDR3 loop reads CSARPQETQYF. DNA of the CDR3: TGCAGTGCTAGACCCCAGGAGACCCAGTACTTC. V usage is TRBV20-1 and J usage is TRBJ2-5; the D is unclear. CDR3 length: 11 amino acids. From germline, CDR1 is DFQATT and CDR2 SNEGSKA (reference sequence). V was clipped by 2 bases and J by 5 bases, with 6 bases between them.